One sample yielded the 26 T cell receptor beta chains listed below, sequenced in a study of cytomegalovirus exposure and HLA in healthy donors. In the PCR, 60 Vbeta and 13 Jbeta primers were used. The repertoire was sequenced with immunoSEQ multiplex PCR; TCRdb's copy has only in-frame clones and lacks some. The sample includes 150,000 to 200,000 clones, about 80% of them seen just once. The sample consisted of PBMCs. The receptors originated from a man between 50 and 59 years old in good health and CMV-seropositive.

The chain uses TRBV19 and TRBJ1-1, with 8 bases matching TRBD1. Germline lookup yields CDR1 LNHDA and CDR2 SQIVND (reference sequence). The trim removed 5 bases at V and 4 bases at J, leaving 6 bases unmatched. This CDR3 comprises 14 residues. CDR3 loop: CASSPLTGVTEAFF. The CDR3 nucleotides read TGTGCCAGTAGTCCGTTGACAGGGGTCACTGAAGCTTTCTTT.

J is TRBJ1-3 and V is TRBV28; D is ambiguous. Per the germline V gene, CDR1 is MDHEN and CDR2 is SYDVKM. V lost 1 base and J 8 bases, leaving 3 bases between the germline ends. CDR3 length equals 11 residues. The CDR3 protein is CASSLSYTIYF. CDR3 coding DNA: TGTGCCAGCAGTTTATCGTACACCATATATTTT.

The chain recombines TRBV7-2 with TRBJ2-1; 7 bases are shared with TRBD2. This CDR3 comprises 15 residues. The V segment lost 8 bases and the J segment 5 bases; nucleotides outside the gene matches: 12. CDR1 SGHTA and CDR2 FQGNSA come from the germline V gene. The CDR3 reads CASPSRAGRDNEQFF. The CDR3 DNA reads TGTGCCAGCCCCTCGCGAGCGGGGAGAGACAATGAGCAGTTCTTC.

There are a few counts of this clone. The rearrangement links TRBV29-1 to TRBJ2-3; D is uncertain. V lost 1 base, J lost 2 bases, and 10 bases lay in between. The CDR3 is 14 residues long. Germline CDR1 is SQVTM and CDR2 is ANQGSEA. This chain's CDR3 is CSVEGYGYTDTQYF. CDR3 DNA: TGCAGCGTTGAAGGCTACGGGTACACAGATACGCAGTATTTT.

This chain links TRBV5-5 with TRBJ2-1; possibly TRBD2 for D (5 bases). Trimming removed 2 bases at V and 0 bases at J, with 6 bases between. The germline CDR1 and CDR2 sequences are SGHKS and YYEKEE (reference sequence). CDR3 length: 14 residues. CDR3 nucleotides: TGTGCCAGCAGCTTAGGGAGCTCCTACAATGAGCAGTTCTTC. Its protein is CASSLGSSYNEQFF.

This clone was seen once. V and J are TRBV7-9 and TRBJ2-7; the D gene is possibly TRBD1 (6 bases). Between the trimmed V and J ends, which lost 3 bases and 6 bases, there was a span of 18 bases. The CDR3 spans 15 residues. Germline-derived CDR1 and CDR2 are SEHNR and FQNEAQ (reference sequence). CDR3 region: CASSFIVQGLGEQYF. The CDR3 nucleotides are TGTGCCAGCAGCTTTATTGTACAGGGTCTCGGCGAGCAGTACTTC.

The CDR3 DNA reads as TGTGCCAGCAGTGAGGACAGGGAGCAAGGCTACACCTTC. As protein: CASSEDREQGYTF. The chain recombines TRBV6-6 with TRBJ1-2, with 8 bases identical to TRBD1. V was clipped by 5 bases and J by 8 bases; unmatched bases: 7. Looked up from germline, CDR1 is MNHNY and CDR2 is SVGAGI (reference sequence). This CDR3 region has 13 residues.

The chain combines TRBV5-1 with TRBJ1-6; 7 bases fit TRBD1. The CDR3 sequence is 14 residues long. J was trimmed by 9 bases and V by 3 bases; bases with no gene match: 6. CDR1 SGHRS and CDR2 YFSETQ come from the germline V gene. The CDR3 DNA sequence: TGCGCCAGCAGCTCCGACAGGGTAGGTTCACCCCTCCACTTT. As protein: CASSSDRVGSPLHF.

This chain links TRBV9 with TRBJ1-2; D not resolved. The V end lost 0 bases, the J end lost 7 bases, and 19 bases lay between the germline ends. The CDR3 is 16 residues long. CDR1 is SGDLS and CDR2 is YYNGEE in the germline V gene. The CDR3 spells CASSVVPGRELSGYTF. Written as DNA, the CDR3 is TGTGCCAGCAGCGTAGTCCCGGGGAGGGAGTTAAGTGGCTACACCTTC.

This chain uses TRBV7-9 with TRBJ1-4; TRBD1 aligns across 8 bases. CDR1 is SEHNR and CDR2 is FQNEAQ in the germline V gene (reference sequence). The CDR3 sequence is 15 residues long. J gave up 8 bases and V 5 bases, and 10 bases lay outside the gene matches. The DNA of the CDR3 is TGTGCCAGCAGCCAACCCGACAGGGGTGAAGAAAAACTGTTTTTT. Protein sequence: CASSQPDRGEEKLFF. The full variable domain, completed using reference TRBV7-9 and TRBJ1-4, is DTGVSQNPRHKITKRGQNVTFRCDPISEHNRLYWYRQTLGQGPEFLTYFQNEAQLEKSRLLSDRFSAERPKGSFSTLEIQRTEQGDSAMYLCASSQPDRGEEKLFFGSGTQLSVL.

This clone occurred a few times. This chain uses TRBV10-1 with TRBJ2-2, with D possibly matching TRBD2 (5 bases). The CDR3 sequence is 16 residues long. V was pared by 3 bases and J by 1 base, with 12 bases between. CDR1 WNHNN and CDR2 SYGVQD come from the germline V gene (reference sequence). The DNA for the CDR3 is TGCGCCAGCAGTGAAAGAGGCCGGGGGAACACCGGGGAGCTGTTTTTT. Encoded protein: CASSERGRGNTGELFF.

V usage is TRBV6-6 and J usage is TRBJ2-1, with D possibly TRBD1 on 5 matching bases. The length of the CDR3 is 14 residues. Trimming removed 5 bases at V and 3 bases at J, with 11 bases between. Germline V gene data show CDR1 as MNHNY and CDR2 as SVGAGI (reference sequence). The CDR3 bases are TGTGCCAGCAGTCTCAGGGTCCGCTACAATGAGCAGTTCTTC. It specifies CASSLRVRYNEQFF.

This clone has a single count. V gene TRBV6-4 combines with J gene TRBJ1-6; the D gene is possibly TRBD1 (6 bases). The V end was cut by 0 bases, the J end by 7 bases, with 10 bases between. This CDR3 region has 15 residues. Germline V CDR1 and CDR2: MRHNA, SNTAGT. Here the CDR3 reads CASSDSGGRNSPLHF. CDR3 nucleotide sequence: TGTGCCAGCAGTGACTCGGGGGGGCGGAATTCACCCCTCCACTTT.

This chain uses TRBV12-5 with TRBJ2-1, with TRBD1 identical over 10 bases. V lost 1 base, J lost 2 bases, and 8 bases stayed unmatched. The CDR3 spans 18 residues. Germline V CDR1 and CDR2: LGHNT, FRNRAP. The CDR3 spells CASGLATLTGGPYNEQFF. CDR3 DNA: TGTGCTAGTGGTTTGGCCACCCTGACAGGGGGCCCCTACAATGAGCAGTTCTTC.

The rearrangement links TRBV6-5 to TRBJ2-2; 9 bases fit TRBD2. The CDR3 covers 16 residues. The germline CDR1 and CDR2 sequences are MNHEY and SVGAGI. With V trimmed by 2 bases and J by 3 bases, 4 bases remained unmatched. Here the CDR3 DNA reads TGTGCCAGCAGTTACGCAGCGGGGGGTTACACCGGGGAGCTGTTTTTT. This codes for CASSYAAGGYTGELFF.

V usage is TRBV9 and J usage is TRBJ2-7, with D possibly being TRBD1 (5 bases). The CDR3 is 14 residues long. Trimming removed 4 bases at V and 10 bases at J, with 21 bases between. CDR1 and CDR2 (germline): SGDLS, YYNGEE. In DNA form, the CDR3 reads TGTGCCAGCAGCCCCGGACACAACGGATTAATACAGTACTTC. Residues: CASSPGHNGLIQYF.

The CDR3 coding sequence is TGCGCCAGCAGTGGGAAGGGGTCCGGGACAAATTATGGCTACACCTTC. It specifies CASSGKGSGTNYGYTF. The gene calls are TRBV5-1 and TRBJ1-2; D may be TRBD1 (6 bases). Germline CDR1 and CDR2: SGHRS and YFSETQ. There are 16 residues in the CDR3. Deletions cut 5 bases from V and 5 bases from J, with 22 bases between. The full variable domain, its missing parts supplied by reference TRBV5-1 and TRBJ1-2, is KAGVTQTPRYLIKTRGQQVTLSCSPISGHRSVSWYQQTPGQGLQFLFEYFSETQRNKGNFPGRFSGRQFSNSRSEMNVSTLELGDSALYLCASSGKGSGTNYGYTFGSGTRLTVV.

V gene TRBV6-1 combines with J gene TRBJ2-3; the D gene is possibly TRBD1 (5 bases). CDR3 length equals 14 residues. Germline V gives CDR1 MNHNS, CDR2 SASEGT. The ends were cut back, 3 bases at V and 2 bases at J, with 9 bases in the middle. This chain's CDR3 is CASSDTGITDTQYF. The CDR3 bases are TGTGCCAGCAGTGATACAGGAATCACAGATACGCAGTATTTT.

This clone was recorded only once. The same CDR3 can be traced to other DNA sequences in this sample. The chain is built from TRBV5-1 and TRBJ2-5; D is unresolved. This CDR3 is built from 13 residues. Trimming took 1 base from V and 5 from J, leaving 9 bases between them. Per the germline V gene, CDR1 is SGHRS and CDR2 is YFSETQ. The CDR3 sequence: CASSLLLGETQYF. The CDR3 DNA follows: TGCGCCAGCAGCTTGTTACTGGGCGAGACCCAGTACTTC.

The V and J genes are TRBV5-6 and TRBJ2-1, with 10 nucleotides matching TRBD2. The J segment lost 2 bases and the V segment lost 4 bases, leaving 15 bases of the junction unmatched. The germline CDR1 and CDR2 sequences are SGHDT and YYEEEE. CDR3 length: 19 amino acids. DNA for the CDR3: TGTGCCAGCAGCCCGACCCCCTACTTCCTAGCGGGGGCCTACAATGAGCAGTTCTTC. Protein product: CASSPTPYFLAGAYNEQFF.

V and J are TRBV5-4 and TRBJ2-5, with TRBD2 matching 8 bases. CDR1 is SGHNT, CDR2 YYREEE, per germline (reference sequence). With 0 bases clipped from V and 2 bases from J, the junction kept 6 bases outside the gene matches. CDR3 length equals 16 residues. CDR3: CASSLEGTRGQETQYF. The DNA for the CDR3 is TGTGCCAGCAGCTTGGAGGGGACTAGGGGACAAGAGACCCAGTACTTC.

The J gene is TRBJ1-2, the V gene TRBV30; D is unresolved. This CDR3 is built from 16 residues. V dropped 4 bases and J dropped 4 bases, with 22 bases sitting between them. CDR1 and CDR2 (germline): GTSNPN, SVGIG (reference sequence). The DNA for the CDR3 is TGTGCCTGGACGAGGCTTAGCGGCAGCTTTATCTATGGCTACACCTTC. Translated, it gives CAWTRLSGSFIYGYTF.

The chain has TRBV19 and TRBJ2-3; 7 nucleotides align to TRBD1. V lost 7 bases to trimming and J lost 4 bases; unmatched junction nucleotides: 8. The CDR3 runs to 14 residues. Germline CDR1 reads LNHDA; CDR2 reads SQIVND (reference sequence). The CDR3 reads CASIGRGRPDTQYF. The CDR3 nucleotides are TGTGCCAGTATTGGTAGGGGGCGGCCAGATACGCAGTATTTT.

The chain links TRBV7-2 to TRBJ1-3; possible D gene TRBD1, 6 bases. Germline loops: CDR1 SGHTA, CDR2 FQGNSA. The CDR3 totals 16 residues. The V gene lost 5 bases and the J gene lost 0 bases, with 14 bases spanning the gap. The CDR3 is CASSPPGQSSGNTIYF. The CDR3 DNA follows: TGTGCCAGCAGCCCCCCCGGACAGAGCTCTGGAAACACCATATATTTT.

CDR3 sequence reads: CSDWTEYGYTF. The CDR3 nucleotides are TGCAGTGATTGGACAGAATATGGCTACACCTTC. The rearrangement links TRBV20-1 to TRBJ1-2, with a tentative D call TRBD1 (6 bases). CDR1 and CDR2 (germline): DFQATT, SNEGSKA (reference sequence). V gave up 7 bases and J gave up 5 bases, with 11 bases separating them. The CDR3 spans 11 residues.

About this clone: At one end, the junction sequence differs from germline, possibly due to a read error. Here the CDR3 DNA reads TGCAGTGCTAGAGGGACAGGGTGGAACTTC. Its protein product is CSARGTGWNF. The V and J genes are TRBV20-1 and TRBJ2-5, with 8 bases identical to TRBD1. The CDR3 loop spans 10 amino acids. Germline CDR1 DFQATT, CDR2 SNEGSKA (reference sequence).